This T cell receptor beta chain was found in a study of Ad26.COV2.S vaccination and SARS-CoV-2 variants. Study as a whole: Intramuscularly, Ad26.COV2.S was given either once or twice, 56 days apart. General study points: Greater spike-specific TCR breadth was seen in vaccine recipients than in placebo recipients. Reportedly, after vaccination the spike-specific CD8+ and CD4+ T cell responses displayed substantial breadth.

The treatment is: some 20 received Ad26.COV2.S at low or high dose, single or two shots; about five received placebo; per-sample allocation not given. Collection of the samples took place on day 63 after the first injection of vaccine or placebo. Sequencing used immunoSEQ multiplex PCR; TCRdb keeps in-frame clones, though not all of them. The sample includes under 550,000 clones, 75% to 95% seen only once; the top ten take roughly an eighth. Regarding this clone: Its antigen is not identified.

The CDR3 runs to 15 residues. Trimming pared 5 bases from V and 8 bases from J, leaving 21 bases between. Germline-derived CDR1 and CDR2 are SGHTA and FQGNSA. V and J are TRBV7-2 and TRBJ1-2; TRBD1 is a possible D gene (6 bases). The receptor's source is a person between 18 and 65 years old who received the Ad26.COV2.S COVID-19 vaccine or a placebo. The sample was peripheral blood, taken in a trial of Ad26.COV2.S vaccine versus placebo. The CDR3 here is CASSQRGGRETGYTF. CDR3 nucleotide sequence: TGTGCCAGCAGCCAGAGGGGGGGGAGGGAAACGGGCTACACCTTC.